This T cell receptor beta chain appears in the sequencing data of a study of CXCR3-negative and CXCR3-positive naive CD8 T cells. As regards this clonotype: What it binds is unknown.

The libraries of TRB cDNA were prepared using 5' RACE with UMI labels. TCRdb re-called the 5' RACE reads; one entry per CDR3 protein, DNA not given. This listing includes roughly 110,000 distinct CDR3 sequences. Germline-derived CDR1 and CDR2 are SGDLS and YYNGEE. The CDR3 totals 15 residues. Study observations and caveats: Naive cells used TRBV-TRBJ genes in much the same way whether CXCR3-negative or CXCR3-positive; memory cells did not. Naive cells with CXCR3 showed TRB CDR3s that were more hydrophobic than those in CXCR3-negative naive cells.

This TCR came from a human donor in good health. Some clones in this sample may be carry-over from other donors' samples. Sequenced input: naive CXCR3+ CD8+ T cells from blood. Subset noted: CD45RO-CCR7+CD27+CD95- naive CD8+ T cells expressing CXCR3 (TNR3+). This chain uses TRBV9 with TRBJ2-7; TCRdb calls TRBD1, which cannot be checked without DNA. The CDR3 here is CASSVGGTDSYEQYF.